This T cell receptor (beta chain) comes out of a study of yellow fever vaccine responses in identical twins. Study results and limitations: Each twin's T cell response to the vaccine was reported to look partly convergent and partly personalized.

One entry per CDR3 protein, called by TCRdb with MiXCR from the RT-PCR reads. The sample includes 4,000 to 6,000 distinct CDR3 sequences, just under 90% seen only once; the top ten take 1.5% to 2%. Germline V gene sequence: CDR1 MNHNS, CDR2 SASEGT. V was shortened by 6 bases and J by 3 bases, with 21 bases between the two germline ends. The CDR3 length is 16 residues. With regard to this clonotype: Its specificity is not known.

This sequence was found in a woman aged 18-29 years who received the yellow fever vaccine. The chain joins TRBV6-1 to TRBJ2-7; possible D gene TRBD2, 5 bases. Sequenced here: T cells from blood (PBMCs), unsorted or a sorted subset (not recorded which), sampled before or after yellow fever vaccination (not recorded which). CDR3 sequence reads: CASRTQRGLFSYEQYF. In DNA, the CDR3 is TGTGCCAGCAGGACCCAGAGAGGGTTGTTTAGCTACGAGCAGTACTTC.